The rows below give T cell receptor beta chains drawn from one sample of a study of blood T cell repertoires in COVID-19. The protocol was immunoSEQ multiplex PCR, while the TCRdb copy is restricted to in-frame clones and leaves out a portion. Found here are 200,000 to 250,000 clones, around 84% of them singletons; the top ten hold about a sixth. Sequenced: peripheral blood. The receptor source for this set is a woman at least 80 years old with active or convalescent COVID-19. Each CDR3 is given with its conserved first and last residue. Fields, in order: clone size, V gene, D gene, J gene, CDR3 protein, CDR3 DNA. D genes are given only for firm matches. Clone size is stated in some rows and not others, as once, few, many or a class when expanded.

-,TRBV24-1,TRBD2,TRBJ2-7,CATSDPLAGTEQYF,TGTGCCACCAGTGACCCTCTAGCGGGGACCGAGCAGTACTTC
-,TRBV24-1,TRBD2,TRBJ2-5,CATSPRGGWVETQYF,TGTGCCACCAGCCCACGGGGGGGCTGGGTGGAGACCCAGTACTTC
-,TRBV6-1,-,TRBJ1-1,CASSEGGAGNTEAFF,TGTGCCAGCAGTGAGGGGGGGGCCGGGAACACTGAAGCTTTCTTT
-,TRBV15,TRBD1,TRBJ1-2,CATSKGTVDYYGYTF,TGTGCCACCAGCAAAGGGACAGTCGACTACTATGGCTACACCTTC
few,TRBV6-5,-,TRBJ1-5,CASMSLYSNQPQHF,TGTGCCAGCATGAGTCTTTATAGCAATCAGCCCCAGCATTTT
-,TRBV18,TRBD2,TRBJ2-1,CASSPPRGTSYNEQFF,TGTGCCAGCTCACCACCGCGGGGGACCTCCTACAATGAGCAGTTCTTC
once,TRBV5-1,TRBD1,TRBJ1-4,CASSLVGTGGEKLFF,TGCGCCAGCAGCTTGGTGGGGACAGGGGGAGAAAAACTGTTTTTT
-,TRBV28,-,TRBJ1-2,CASSPRLSGYTF,TGTGCCAGCAGCCCCCGGTTATCTGGCTACACCTTC
-,TRBV7-8,TRBD2,TRBJ2-5,CASSFYFTSGGQETQYF,TGTGCCAGCAGCTTCTACTTTACTAGCGGGGGGCAAGAGACCCAGTACTTC
-,TRBV24-1,-,TRBJ1-5,CATSDPGGQPQHF,TGTGCCACCAGTGACCCGGGAGGGCAGCCCCAGCATTTT
-,TRBV3-1/TRBV3-2,TRBD1,TRBJ2-5,CASSLRTGKRETQYF,TGTGCCAGCAGCCTAAGGACAGGTAAAAGGGAGACCCAGTACTTC
-,TRBV25-1,TRBD1,TRBJ1-2,CASSDPRTGEVYGYTF,TGTGCCAGCAGTGACCCTCGGACAGGGGAGGTCTATGGCTACACCTTC
few,TRBV3-1/TRBV3-2,-,TRBJ2-7,CASSQVSGGHEQYF,TGTGCCAGCAGCCAAGTATCAGGGGGGCACGAGCAGTACTTC
-,TRBV28,-,TRBJ2-4,CASSFNTLAKNIQYF,TGTGCCAGCAGTTTTAACACCTTAGCCAAAAACATTCAGTACTTC
-,TRBV18,TRBD1,TRBJ2-2,CASSLTTGGTGELFF,TGTGCCAGCTCACTGACTACAGGGGGAACCGGGGAGCTGTTTTTT
-,TRBV28,TRBD2,TRBJ2-7,CASIRWAGGSSYEQYF,TGTGCCAGCATCCGGTGGGCGGGGGGCAGCTCCTACGAGCAGTACTTC
-,TRBV7-6,-,TRBJ2-1,CASSLDRANEQFF,TGTGCCAGCAGCTTAGACAGGGCGAATGAGCAGTTCTTC
-,TRBV4-1,-,TRBJ1-2,CASSPQRNTNYGYTF,TGCGCCAGCAGCCCTCAGAGGAATACTAACTATGGCTACACCTTC
-,TRBV3-1/TRBV3-2,-,TRBJ2-5,CASSSPGRQETQYF,TGTGCCAGCAGCTCACCCGGGAGACAGGAGACCCAGTACTTC
-,TRBV12-5,-,TRBJ1-1,CASGDRDSRAEAFF,TGTGCTAGTGGGGACCGGGACTCAAGGGCTGAAGCTTTCTTT
-,TRBV19,TRBD1,TRBJ1-2,CASRDRDRGGYTF,TGTGCCAGTCGGGACAGGGATCGAGGTGGCTACACCTTC
-,TRBV11-3,-,TRBJ1-1,CASSRDGGAHTEAFF,TGTGCCAGCAGCCGGGACGGGGGGGCGCACACTGAAGCTTTCTTT
once,TRBV11-3,TRBD1,TRBJ2-7,CASSLVGGREQYF,TGTGCCAGCAGCTTAGTAGGGGGCCGGGAGCAGTACTTC
-,TRBV5-8,TRBD1,TRBJ1-5,CASIRDRGQPQHF,TGTGCCAGCATCCGAGACAGGGGTCAGCCCCAGCATTTT
few,TRBV28,TRBD1,TRBJ1-2,CASRPRQGSYGYTF,TGTGCCAGCAGACCAAGACAGGGGAGCTATGGCTACACCTTC
-,TRBV6-2/TRBV6-3,-,TRBJ1-5,CASSPRGYSNQPQHF,TGTGCCAGCAGTCCCCGGGGATATAGCAATCAGCCCCAGCATTTT
-,TRBV12-3/TRBV12-4,-,TRBJ2-3,CASSLAEGAQYF,TGTGCCAGCAGTTTGGCCGAGGGTGCGCAGTATTTT
-,TRBV7-9,TRBD2,TRBJ2-1,CASSKSGAAYNEQFF,TGTGCCAGCAGTAAGAGCGGGGCGGCCTACAATGAGCAGTTCTTC
-,TRBV15,TRBD1,TRBJ2-5,CATSRGTTGGAEETQYF,TGTGCCACCAGCAGAGGAACGACAGGGGGCGCGGAAGAGACCCAGTACTTC
-,TRBV15,-,TRBJ1-4,CATGGGGEKLFF,TGTGCCACCGGGGGGGGTGGTGAAAAACTGTTTTTT
many,TRBV6-2/TRBV6-3,TRBD2,TRBJ2-1,CASSYASGGYNEQFF,TGTGCCAGCAGTTACGCTAGCGGGGGGTACAATGAGCAGTTCTTC
once,TRBV30,-,TRBJ1-2,CAWSRGGYGYTF,TGTGCCTGGTCAAGGGGGGGGTATGGCTACACCTTC
-,TRBV2,TRBD1,TRBJ2-1,CASRDRGRSYNEQFF,TGTGCCAGCAGAGACAGGGGGCGCTCGTACAATGAGCAGTTCTTC
-,TRBV28,TRBD1,TRBJ1-2,CASSFPGGRFYGYTF,TGTGCCAGCAGTTTTCCAGGGGGGCGCTTCTATGGCTACACCTTC
few,TRBV11-2,-,TRBJ2-1,CASSLVPWSNEQFF,TGTGCCAGCAGCTTAGTCCCCTGGAGCAATGAGCAGTTCTTC
-,TRBV4-1,-,TRBJ1-2,CASSQGPGSGIYGYTF,TGCGCCAGCAGCCAAGGCCCGGGGTCCGGGATATATGGCTACACCTTC
-,TRBV19,-,TRBJ1-1,CASSLRGTGGTEAFF,TGTGCCAGTAGTCTACGCGGGACGGGGGGCACTGAAGCTTTCTTT
few,TRBV12-3/TRBV12-4,-,TRBJ2-7,CASSTGFGEQYF,TGTGCCAGCAGCACAGGTTTCGGCGAGCAGTACTTC
-,TRBV7-9,-,TRBJ1-3,CASSSDRSGNTIYF,TGTGCCAGCAGCTCCGACAGGTCTGGAAACACCATATATTTT
once,TRBV11-2,-,TRBJ2-1,CASSLASRGAAFEQFF,TGTGCCAGCAGCTTAGCCTCACGGGGGGCCGCCTTTGAGCAGTTCTTC
-,TRBV29-1,-,TRBJ1-4,CSVWDSETNEKLFF,TGCAGCGTCTGGGACTCGGAAACTAATGAAAAACTGTTTTTT
-,TRBV5-1,-,TRBJ1-3,CASSPTGTPGNTIYF,TGCGCCAGCAGCCCAACCGGGACACCAGGAAACACCATATATTTT
-,TRBV28,-,TRBJ2-3,CASPPATISTDTQYF,TGTGCCAGCCCCCCCGCTACCATTAGCACAGATACGCAGTATTTT
-,TRBV5-1,-,TRBJ2-5,CASSSGTSGETQYF,TGCGCCAGCAGTTCCGGGACTTCCGGGGAGACCCAGTACTTC
-,TRBV11-2,-,TRBJ2-1,CASSFGYNEQFF,TGTGCCAGCAGCTTCGGCTACAATGAGCAGTTCTTC
-,TRBV7-3,TRBD1,TRBJ2-5,CASSLRQGETQYF,TGTGCCAGCAGCTTAAGACAGGGAGAGACCCAGTACTTC
-,TRBV2,-,TRBJ1-1,CAGRVPGETEAFF,TGTGCCGGGAGAGTGCCGGGAGAAACTGAAGCTTTCTTT
-,TRBV11-3,-,TRBJ1-3,CASSLGTISGNTIYF,TGTGCCAGCAGCTTAGGAACAATCTCTGGAAACACCATATATTTT
few,TRBV15,TRBD1,TRBJ1-5,CATSRIGQGFRQPQHF,TGTGCCACCAGCAGGATAGGACAGGGTTTTAGGCAGCCCCAGCATTTT
-,TRBV2,-,TRBJ1-5,CASTQGQMSQPQHF,TGTGCCAGCACCCAGGGGCAGATGTCTCAGCCCCAGCATTTT
-,TRBV30,TRBD2,TRBJ2-2,CAWSVWGAGGSGELFF,TGTGCCTGGAGTGTATGGGGAGCGGGAGGGTCCGGGGAGCTGTTTTTT
-,TRBV7-6,TRBD2,TRBJ2-1,CASSLTTRQSGRGNEQFF,TGTGCCAGCAGCCTTACAACCAGACAAAGCGGGAGGGGCAATGAGCAGTTCTTC
-,TRBV5-6,TRBD1,TRBJ2-1,CASSPTGALEKKAYNEQFF,TGTGCCAGCAGCCCAACAGGGGCACTCGAAAAAAAGGCCTACAATGAGCAGTTCTTC
-,TRBV7-2,TRBD2,TRBJ2-7,CASRPRLAGGPEQYF,TGTGCCAGCAGACCTAGACTAGCGGGGGGGCCTGAGCAGTACTTC